Listed here is a single TCR beta chain. Measured with immunoSEQ multiplex PCR; TCRdb has only the in-frame clones, and not every one. This table has about 40,000 clones, around 94% appearing once. This entry comes from a study of T cell changes during pregnancy in multiple sclerosis. Here the sequenced sample was peripheral blood, taken in the third trimester of pregnancy. The sequence derives from a female donor with multiple sclerosis, enrolled in a pregnancy study.

The chain's CDR3 is CASSTVQGAGNTIYF. The CDR3 nucleotides read TGTGCCAGCAGCACAGTTCAGGGCGCTGGAAACACCATATATTTT. V and J are TRBV7-9 and TRBJ1-3; perhaps TRBD1 as D (5 bases). CDR3 length: 15 amino acids. Deletions cut 5 bases from V and 2 bases from J, with 13 bases between. Germline CDR1 reads SEHNR; CDR2 reads FQNEAQ (reference sequence).